Following are 26 T cell receptor beta chains from one sample sequenced in a study of blood T cell repertoires in COVID-19. Sequencing was performed with immunoSEQ multiplex PCR; in TCRdb, only in-frame clones are kept and a portion is missing. The repertoire includes just under 350,000 clones, more than 75% of them detected once, and about 6% sits in the top ten. Input material: peripheral blood. These receptors all stem from a woman aged 45-65 years with COVID-19, enrolled during active disease.

The V and J genes are TRBV21-1 and TRBJ2-1; the tabulated D call, TRBD1, remains unverified against the DNA. TRBV21-1 is termed a pseudogene. The CDR3 covers 18 residues. CDR3 DNA sequence: TGTGCCAGCAGCAAAGCGCATGGGGCGCAGAATGAGGCTTCTGAGCAGTTCTTC. The encoded protein is CASSKAHGAQNEASEQFF.

This clone was recorded a few times. This chain links TRBV7-9 with TRBJ2-3; unclear D gene. Germline CDR1 is SEHNR and CDR2 is FQNEAQ (reference sequence). The V end lost 3 bases, the J end lost 2 bases, and 9 bases lay between the germline ends. The CDR3 consists of 14 residues. CDR3 sequence reads: CASSLFIVTDTQYF. DNA for the CDR3: TGTGCCAGCAGCTTGTTCATAGTCACAGATACGCAGTATTTT.

V and J are TRBV30 and TRBJ2-5; D is possibly TRBD1 (6 bases). There are 13 residues in the CDR3. The germline V and J ends were trimmed by 1 base and 1 base, with 7 bases remaining between them. CDR1 and CDR2 (germline): GTSNPN, SVGIG (reference sequence). The CDR3 coding sequence is TGTGCCTGGAGTGCGGACAGCCAAGAGACCCAGTACTTC. This encodes CAWSADSQETQYF. The whole variable domain, remainder taken from reference TRBV30 and TRBJ2-5, is SQTIHQWPATLVQPVGSPLSLECTVEGTSNPNLYWYRQAAGRGLQLLFYSVGIGQISSEVPQNLSASRPQDRQFILSSKKLLLSDSGFYLCAWSADSQETQYFGPGTRLLVL.

This rearrangement joins TRBV27 to TRBJ2-1; TRBD2 aligns across 12 bases. The CDR3 is 21 residues long. The trim removed 6 bases at V and 3 bases at J, leaving 21 bases unmatched. Germline V gives CDR1 MNHEY, CDR2 SMNVEV (reference sequence). This chain's CDR3 is CASRTIRLAGVIRSGYNEQFF. DNA of the CDR3: TGTGCCAGCAGGACGATCCGACTAGCGGGAGTAATAAGGTCCGGCTACAATGAGCAGTTCTTC.

V gene TRBV24-1 combines with J gene TRBJ2-1; 8 bases align to TRBD1. This CDR3 is built from 16 residues. With 3 bases clipped from V and 8 bases from J, the junction kept 11 bases outside the gene matches. Germline CDR1 is KGHDR and CDR2 is SFDVKD. The CDR3 DNA is TGTGCCACCAGTGATCCCAGAGGACAGGGAGTTGATGAGCAGTTCTTC. Translating it yields CATSDPRGQGVDEQFF.

This chain uses TRBV2 with TRBJ1-2; 7 positions match TRBD1. Trimming cost V 6 bases and J 5 bases; bases outside gene matches: 12. CDR3 length equals 15 residues. Germline V lookup: CDR1 SNHLY, CDR2 FYNNEI. The CDR3 bases are TGTGCCAGCAGACCCTCGACAGGGCTTGGGTATGGCTACACCTTC. The encoded protein is CASRPSTGLGYGYTF.

The chain couples TRBV7-3 to TRBJ2-1; 7 bases are a match to TRBD2. Looked up from germline, CDR1 is SGHTA and CDR2 is FQGTGA. This CDR3 is built from 15 residues. J lost 5 bases, V lost 2 bases, and 6 bases had no gene match. CDR3 DNA sequence: TGTGCCAGCAGCTTAGGGTCGGGAGGCCACAATGAGCAGTTCTTC. It is translated as CASSLGSGGHNEQFF.

There are a few counts of this clone. The genes are TRBV30 and TRBJ2-7; maybe TRBD2 (5 bases). V was cut by 2 bases and J by 3 bases, with 14 bases left in between. This CDR3 has 14 amino acids. Germline values: CDR1 GTSNPN, CDR2 SVGIG (reference sequence). The CDR3 sequence: CAWSPRSGYYEQYF. CDR3 in DNA: TGTGCCTGGAGTCCCAGGAGCGGTTACTACGAGCAGTACTTC.

V gene TRBV2 combines with J gene TRBJ2-1; the D gene is possibly TRBD2 (6 bases). V lost 1 base, J lost 9 bases, and 13 bases lay in between. The CDR3 runs to 14 residues. Per the germline V gene, CDR1 is SNHLY and CDR2 is FYNNEI. As DNA, the CDR3 is TGTGCCAGCAGTGAAGGTGGACTAAGGGGTGAGCAGTTCTTC. This encodes CASSEGGLRGEQFF.

The chain couples TRBV18 to TRBJ2-2; D gene unclear. Germline CDR1 and CDR2: KGHSH and LQKENI. The CDR3 spans 12 residues. V shed 6 bases and J shed 2 bases, with 4 bases lying between them. The CDR3 here is CASSLNTGELFF. Written as DNA, the CDR3 is TGTGCCAGCTCCCTTAACACCGGGGAGCTGTTTTTT.

This rearrangement joins TRBV5-1 to TRBJ2-3; weak D call: TRBD1 (5 bases). The V gene's germline CDR1 is SGHRS and CDR2 YFSETQ. This CDR3 region has 13 residues. Trimming removed 2 bases at V and 4 bases at J, with 8 bases between. The CDR3 region has the DNA TGCGCCAGCAGCTTACAGGTTTCAGATACGCAGTATTTT. The encoded protein is CASSLQVSDTQYF.

This clone was seen once. The V gene is TRBV7-9, the J gene TRBJ2-1; 15 positions match TRBD2. Germline lookup yields CDR1 SEHNR and CDR2 FQNEAQ (reference sequence). CDR3 length equals 17 residues. The J segment lost 6 bases and the V segment lost 5 bases, leaving 8 bases of the junction unmatched. This CDR3 reads CASSQRRTSGRANEQFF. The CDR3 nucleotides are TGTGCCAGCAGCCAACGAAGGACTAGCGGGAGGGCCAATGAGCAGTTCTTC.

V is TRBV12-5 and J is TRBJ1-2; 7 nucleotides align to TRBD1. Germline CDR1 and CDR2: LGHNT and FRNRAP. With V trimmed by 4 bases and J by 8 bases, 7 bases remained unmatched. This CDR3 is built from 13 residues. DNA for the CDR3: TGTGCTAGTGGTTCGACAGGGCTGTGGGGCTACACCTTC. This sequence encodes CASGSTGLWGYTF. Filled out from reference TRBV12-5 and TRBJ1-2, the complete variable domain reads DARVTQTPRHKVTEMGQEVTMRCQPILGHNTVFWYRQTMMQGLELLAYFRNRAPLDDSGMPKDRFSAEMPDATLATLKIQPSEPRDSAVYFCASGSTGLWGYTFGSGTRLTVV.

This chain links TRBV6-5 with TRBJ1-1; D call uncertain. The CDR3 consists of 13 residues. Germline V lookup: CDR1 MNHEY, CDR2 SVGAGI. The ends were cut back, 4 bases at V and 6 bases at J, with 12 bases in the middle. DNA of the CDR3: TGTGCCAGCAGTTTGGCAGACGGGGCTGAAGCTTTCTTT. Its translation is CASSLADGAEAFF.

V is TRBV14 and J is TRBJ2-3; 11 positions agree with TRBD2. This CDR3 has 21 amino acids. The V gene's germline CDR1 is SGHDN and CDR2 FVKESK. J was trimmed by 0 bases and V by 5 bases; bases with no gene match: 19. CDR3 coding DNA: TGTGCCAGCAGCGCCTCCTCTAGCGGGAGGTTCTTCCTAACTAGCACAGATACGCAGTATTTT. This codes for CASSASSSGRFFLTSTDTQYF.

The genes are TRBV7-2 and TRBJ2-7; maybe TRBD1 (5 bases). CDR3 length: 14 amino acids. Germline CDR1 SGHTA, CDR2 FQGNSA. The germline V and J ends were trimmed by 3 bases and 0 bases, with 9 bases remaining between them. CDR3 sequence (DNA): TGTGCCAGCAGCTTTTCAGGGAACTCCTACGAGCAGTACTTC. This translates into CASSFSGNSYEQYF. Supplemented by reference TRBV7-2 and TRBJ2-7, the full variable domain reads GAGVSQSPSNKVTEKGKDVELRCDPISGHTALYWYRQSLGQGLEFLIYFQGNSAPDKSGLPSDRFSAERTGGSVSTLTIQRTQQEDSAVYLCASSFSGNSYEQYFGPGTRLTVT.

V and J are TRBV4-2 and TRBJ1-1, with a tentative D call TRBD1 (5 bases). The CDR3 extends over 12 amino acids. Trimming shortened V by 7 bases and J by 4 bases, and 10 bases separated the two germline ends. In germline, CDR1 is LGHNA, CDR2 YNFKEQ. The CDR3 protein is CASNSGGTEAFF. CDR3 nucleotide sequence: TGTGCCAGCAACTCGGGGGGCACTGAAGCTTTCTTT.

The gene calls are TRBV6-5 and TRBJ1-2; perhaps TRBD1 as D (5 bases). The CDR3 totals 16 residues. Per germline, CDR1 MNHEY and CDR2 SVGAGI. V was cut by 0 bases and J by 1 base, with 12 bases left in between. The chain's CDR3 is CASSYSTVRSNYGYTF. In DNA form, the CDR3 reads TGTGCCAGCAGTTACTCGACAGTAAGAAGTAACTATGGCTACACCTTC.

The rearrangement uses TRBV11-2 and TRBJ2-7; D possibly corresponds to TRBD1 (5 bases). Germline V gene data show CDR1 as SGHAT and CDR2 as FQNNGV. This CDR3 has 14 amino acids. The V and J ends lost 5 bases and 0 bases respectively, with 11 bases between them. As DNA, the CDR3 is TGTGCCAGCAGCCTCAGGGATGGCTCCTACGAGCAGTACTTC. It is translated as CASSLRDGSYEQYF.

This clone has a handful of counts. The chain combines TRBV5-1 with TRBJ1-3, with 9 bases that match TRBD1. The CDR3 totals 15 residues. CDR1 and CDR2 from the germline V gene are SGHRS and YFSETQ. With 3 bases clipped from V and 4 bases from J, the junction kept 5 bases outside the gene matches. CDR3 in DNA: TGCGCCAGCAGCTCCCTCGGGACAGGGGGAAACACCATATATTTT. As protein: CASSSLGTGGNTIYF.

The V call is TRBV12-3 or TRBV12-4, the J call TRBJ2-1, with 10 nucleotides matching TRBD2. The CDR3 totals 13 residues. Here the CDR3 reads CVLSSGSSNEQFF. CDR3 in DNA: TGTGTTCTCTCTAGCGGGAGTTCAAATGAGCAGTTCTTC.

The gene calls are TRBV5-4 and TRBJ2-7, with 14 nucleotides matching TRBD2. In germline, CDR1 is SGHNT, CDR2 YYREEE (reference sequence). This CDR3 is 15 amino acids long. V dropped 4 bases and J dropped 7; count of bases not matched to a gene: 7. The CDR3 DNA reads TGTGCCAGCAGCGGGGGACTAGCGGGAGTGTGGGAGCAGTACTTC. Translation gives CASSGGLAGVWEQYF.

This clone was seen only once. The J gene is TRBJ2-1, the V gene TRBV18; 9 positions agree with TRBD2. The CDR3 extends over 16 amino acids. Germline values: CDR1 KGHSH, CDR2 LQKENI. Unmatched junction bases numbered 6, after V lost 6 bases and J lost 0 bases. The CDR3 nucleotides read TGTGCCAGCTCGGGTAATAGCGGGAGCTCCTACAATGAGCAGTTCTTC. As protein: CASSGNSGSSYNEQFF.

The chain joins TRBV7-8 to TRBJ1-1; 10 bases agree with TRBD1. CDR1 is SGHVS and CDR2 is FQNEAQ in the germline V gene. The CDR3 is 17 amino acids. J was trimmed by 1 base and V by 4 bases; bases with no gene match: 9. The CDR3 nucleotides are TGTGCCAGCAGCTCATACGGGACAGGGGTGCCGAACACTGAAGCTTTCTTT. Translation: CASSSYGTGVPNTEAFF. Using reference TRBV7-8 and TRBJ1-1 for the parts outside the CDR3, the full variable domain is GAGVSQSPRYKVAKRGQDVALRCDPISGHVSLFWYQQALGQGPEFLTYFQNEAQLDKSGLPSDRFFAERPEGSVSTLKIQRTQQEDSAVYLCASSSYGTGVPNTEAFFGQGTRLTVV.

The chain recombines TRBV14 with TRBJ2-7, with a weak D call TRBD1 (6 bases). V lost 3 bases to trimming and J lost 1 base, with 16 bases between them. Looked up from germline, CDR1 is SGHDN and CDR2 is FVKESK. The CDR3 runs 16 residues. CDR3 region: CASSHLKGRGSYEQYF. Here the CDR3 DNA reads TGTGCCAGCAGCCACCTAAAGGGCAGGGGATCCTACGAGCAGTACTTC.

The J gene is TRBJ2-5, the V gene TRBV5-6; tentatively, D is TRBD2 (6 bases). Trimming removed 0 bases at V and 5 bases at J, with 20 bases between. In germline, CDR1 is SGHDT, CDR2 YYEEEE. The CDR3 loop spans 17 amino acids. The CDR3, as DNA: TGTGCCAGCAGCTTGGTCCGGGAGAGCCCCGTAGGGGAGACCCAGTACTTC. Translating gives CASSLVRESPVGETQYF.